This T cell receptor (beta chain) was sequenced in a study of blood T cell repertoires in COVID-19. Study-wide context: T cells, B-cell-depleted T cells, or PBMCs supplied cDNA or gDNA.

Repertoires were generated with immunoSEQ multiplex PCR, while TCRdb's copy carries only in-frame clones and drops some. The table has 180,000 or so clones, approximately 85% seen once; the top ten hold over 9.5%. The CDR3 sequence is 15 residues long. The V and J ends lost 3 bases and 0 bases, in that order; junction bases with no gene match: 6. The V gene's germline CDR1 is GTSNPN and CDR2 SVGIG (reference sequence). This chain joins TRBV30 and TRBJ2-7, with TRBD2 matching over 9 bases. The source is a human donor with active or convalescent COVID-19. The donor label of this sample is uncertain. Material: peripheral blood. CDR3 DNA sequence: TGTGCCTGGAGCCAGACTAGCGGAAGCTCCTACGAGCAGTACTTC. It specifies CAWSQTSGSSYEQYF.